The T cell receptor (beta chain) described here comes from a study of blood T cells in healthy people across ages. Study observations and caveats: CMV status of donors was not determined, possibly confounding expanded clonotype changes.

The second PCR ran about 6 to 12 cycles with a sample-barcoded 5' primer and J-beta primers. Each cDNA was tagged by a template-switch adaptor containing 12 random nucleotides. TCRdb reanalysed the 5' RACE reads using MiXCR and keeps one entry per CDR3 protein. In the table there are around 1,700,000 distinct CDR3 sequences, about 30% of which are singletons. This clonotype has ten or more counts. The antigen is undetermined. V was cut by 5 bases and J by 4 bases, with 17 bases left in between. The CDR3 length is 14 residues. Germline CDR1 SQVTM, CDR2 ANQGSEA. Material: blood. The source of this sequence is a woman in her thirties in good health. This chain uses TRBV29-1 with TRBJ1-2; D unclear. CDR3 protein: CSVLRSGEGYGYTF. CDR3 DNA: TGCAGCGTTCTGCGTTCTGGGGAAGGCTATGGCTACACCTTC. Based on the CDR3 plus reference TRBV29-1 and TRBJ1-2, the full variable domain is SAVISQKPSRDICQRGTSLTIQCQVDSQVTMMFWYRQQPGQSLTLIATANQGSEATYESGFVIDKFPISRPNLTFSTLTVSNMSPEDSSIYLCSVLRSGEGYGYTFGSGTRLTVV.